The clone carrying this TCR beta chain has ten or more counts. Its antigen is not identified. Germline CDR1 reads SQVTM; CDR2 reads ANQGSEA. CDR3 length: 15 residues. Between the trimmed V and J ends, which lost 4 bases and 1 base, there was a span of 17 bases. This entry comes from a study of T-cell reconstitution after alpha-beta-depleted transplantation in children. General study findings and limits: One year post-transplant, T-cell counts and diversity were largely derived from T cells produced anew. Several hundred expanded graft clones reportedly supplied alpha-beta T cells about two months after transplant.

Unique molecular identifiers were used to barcode this TCRbeta library. TCRdb reprocessed the PCR reads with MiXCR, giving one entry per CDR3 protein. The sample holds about a million distinct CDR3 sequences, roughly 31% seen once. The specimen comprised PBMCs, mostly from graft donor cells, sampled 360 days after TCRalphabeta/CD19-depleted stem cell transplant. The rearrangement links TRBV29-1 to TRBJ2-7; D is unclear. The clonotype originates from a boy under two years old who had a stem cell transplant for SCID, so the T cells may come from the graft donor. CDR3: CSVGVRVLGSYEQYF. CDR3 in DNA: TGCAGCGTTGGAGTCCGCGTCCTAGGATCCTACGAGCAGTACTTC.